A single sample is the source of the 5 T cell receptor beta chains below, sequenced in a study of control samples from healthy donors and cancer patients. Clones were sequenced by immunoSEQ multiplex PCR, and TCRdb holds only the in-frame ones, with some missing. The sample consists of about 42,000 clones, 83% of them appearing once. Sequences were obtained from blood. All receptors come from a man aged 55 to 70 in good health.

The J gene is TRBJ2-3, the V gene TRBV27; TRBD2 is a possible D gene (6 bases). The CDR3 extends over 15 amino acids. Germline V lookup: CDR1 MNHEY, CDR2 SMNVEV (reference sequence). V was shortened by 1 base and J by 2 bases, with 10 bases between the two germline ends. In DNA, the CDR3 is TGTGCCAGCAGTTTATTAGCGGACTCCACAGATACGCAGTATTTT. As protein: CASSLLADSTDTQYF.

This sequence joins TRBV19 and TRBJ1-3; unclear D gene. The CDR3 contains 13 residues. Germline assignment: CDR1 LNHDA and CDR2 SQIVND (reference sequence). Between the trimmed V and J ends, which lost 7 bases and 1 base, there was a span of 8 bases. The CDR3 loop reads CASTRTSGNTIYF. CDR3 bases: TGTGCCAGTACGAGAACTTCTGGAAACACCATATATTTT.

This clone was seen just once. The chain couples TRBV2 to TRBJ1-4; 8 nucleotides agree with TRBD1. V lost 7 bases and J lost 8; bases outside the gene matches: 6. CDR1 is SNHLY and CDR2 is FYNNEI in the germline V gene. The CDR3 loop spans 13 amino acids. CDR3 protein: CASNGQGGEKLFF. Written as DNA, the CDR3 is TGTGCCAGCAACGGACAGGGAGGCGAAAAACTGTTTTTT.

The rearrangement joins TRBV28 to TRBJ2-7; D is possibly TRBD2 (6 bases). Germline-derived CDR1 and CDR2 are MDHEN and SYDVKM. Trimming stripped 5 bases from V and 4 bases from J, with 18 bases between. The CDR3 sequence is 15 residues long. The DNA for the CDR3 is TGTGCCAGCAGTCTCGGAGGGGCAAAGGAATACGAGCAGTACTTC. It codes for CASSLGGAKEYEQYF.

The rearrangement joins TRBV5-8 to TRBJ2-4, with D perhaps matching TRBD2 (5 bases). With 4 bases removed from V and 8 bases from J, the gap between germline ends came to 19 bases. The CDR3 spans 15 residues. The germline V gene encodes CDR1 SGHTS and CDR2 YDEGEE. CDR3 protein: CASSSTDPGRDIQYF. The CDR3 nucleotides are TGTGCCAGCAGCAGCACGGACCCCGGGCGGGACATTCAGTACTTC.